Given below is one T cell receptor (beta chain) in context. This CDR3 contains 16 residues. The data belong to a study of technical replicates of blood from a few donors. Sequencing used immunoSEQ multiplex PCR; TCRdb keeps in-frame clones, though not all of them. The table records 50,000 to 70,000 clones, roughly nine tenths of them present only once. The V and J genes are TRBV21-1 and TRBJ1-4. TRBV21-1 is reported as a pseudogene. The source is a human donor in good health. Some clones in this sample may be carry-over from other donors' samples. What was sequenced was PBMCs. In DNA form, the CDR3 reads TGTGCCAGCGAGGAGGGTACAGAGGCAACTAATGAAAAACTGTTTTTT. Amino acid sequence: CASEEGTEATNEKLFF.